The rows below give T cell receptor beta chains drawn from one sample of a study of blood T cell repertoires in COVID-19. Sequenced by immunoSEQ multiplex PCR; TCRdb stores in-frame clones only, minus some. The sample has about 100,000 clones; approximately 80% are singletons. The source material was peripheral blood. These receptor sequences come from a woman in her 70s with acute or convalescent COVID-19. Each CDR3 is given with its conserved first and last residue. The D gene is left open where the match is weak. Size is omitted from some rows. Given values are once, few, many or a class for expanded clones.

abundance	j_gene	v_gene	d_gene	CDR3nt	CDR3aa
.	TRBJ1-2	TRBV2	.	TGTGCCAGCAGTGAGACAGGTGGCTACACCTTC	CASSETGGYTF
.	TRBJ1-1	TRBV28	.	TGTGCCAGCAGTCTCCCGGCAGGGAAAGTAGCTGAAGCTTTCTTT	CASSLPAGKVAEAFF
.	TRBJ1-6	TRBV15	.	TGTGCCACCAGCAGAGATTGGGGGCCGGGACCCCTCCACTTT	CATSRDWGPGPLHF
.	TRBJ1-3	TRBV4-3	.	TGCGCCAGCAGCCCTTCAGGGGCTGGAAACACCATATATTTT	CASSPSGAGNTIYF
.	TRBJ1-6	TRBV6-5	.	TGTGCCACCACCGGCCGCCCAGGATTAGAATCACCCCTCCACTTT	CATTGRPGLESPLHF
once	TRBJ2-7	TRBV18	TRBD2	TGTGCCAGCTCATTCGGACTAGCGGGAGTTTACGAGCAGTACTTC	CASSFGLAGVYEQYF
.	TRBJ2-1	TRBV6-5	.	TGTGCCAGCAGTTATTGGGGGACTTACAATGAGCAGTTCTTC	CASSYWGTYNEQFF
few	TRBJ2-3	TRBV7-2	.	TGTGCCAGCAGGACAGGAAATTCTGCGGATACGCAGTATTTT	CASRTGNSADTQYF
.	TRBJ1-1	TRBV4-2	.	TGTGCCAGCAGCCAAGGCGGGGCAGGGACTGAAGCTTTCTTT	CASSQGGAGTEAFF
.	TRBJ1-5	TRBV5-5	.	TGTGCCAGCAGTCAACAGGGTGGCAATCAGCCCCAGCATTTT	CASSQQGGNQPQHF
.	TRBJ2-3	TRBV11-2	TRBD2	TGTGCCAGCAGCTTATCGGGCGGGGGGGCCACAGATACGCAGTATTTT	CASSLSGGGATDTQYF
.	TRBJ1-2	TRBV29-1	.	TGCAGCGTTGAGACACCGAACTATGGCTACACCTTC	CSVETPNYGYTF
.	TRBJ2-1	TRBV30	.	TGTGCCTGGAGTGCGGGGGACCGATACAATGAGCAGTTCTTC	CAWSAGDRYNEQFF
.	TRBJ2-1	TRBV5-6	.	TGTGCCAGCAGCCCTAGCAGACACCGTCGGGACATATTCGATGAGCAGTTCTTC	CASSPSRHRRDIFDEQFF
few	TRBJ1-6	TRBV2	.	TGTGCCAGCAGGGACGACAGCAATAATTCACCCCTCCACTTT	CASRDDSNNSPLHF
.	TRBJ2-5	TRBV19	.	TGTGCCAGTAGTCCGAGGGGGCGGGGAGAGACCCAGTACTTC	CASSPRGRGETQYF
.	TRBJ1-6	TRBV5-1	.	TGCGCCAGCAGCTCACAGGGAAATAATTCACCCCTCCACTTT	CASSSQGNNSPLHF
.	TRBJ1-1	TRBV5-8	.	TGTGCCAGCAGCTTGATACAGGTGACCATGAACACTGAAGCTTTCTTT	CASSLIQVTMNTEAFF
.	TRBJ2-1	TRBV5-1	.	TGCGCCAGCAGCTTGGATCCCGGGACCTACAATGAGCAGTTCTTC	CASSLDPGTYNEQFF
once	TRBJ2-1	TRBV30	.	TGTGCCTGGACCCAGGACTCGCAACGGGCGGGGTTCTTC	CAWTQDSQRAGFF
.	TRBJ2-3	TRBV18	TRBD2	TGTGCCAGCTCACCGCCTAGCGGGAGTACAGATACGCAGTATTTT	CASSPPSGSTDTQYF
few	TRBJ1-1	TRBV7-2	.	TGTGCCAGCAGCGTCGGGAGGGGACATGAAGCTTTCTTT	CASSVGRGHEAFF
.	TRBJ1-5	TRBV18	TRBD1	TGTGCCAGCTCAACCCGACAGGGGAATAGCAATCAGCCCCAGCATTTT	CASSTRQGNSNQPQHF
.	TRBJ2-1	TRBV28	TRBD2	TGTGCCAGCAGCAGCGGGAGTAAGGACGGGAATGAGCAGTTCTTC	CASSSGSKDGNEQFF
few	TRBJ2-5	TRBV2	.	TGTGCCAGCACGAAGGAGGGAGGGGGGGAGACCCAGTACTTC	CASTKEGGGETQYF
.	TRBJ1-2	TRBV4-1	.	TGCGCCAGCAGCCCCGATGGTGGGGCCTATGGCTACACCTTC	CASSPDGGAYGYTF
once	TRBJ1-2	TRBV6-2/TRBV6-3	.	TGTGCCAGCAGTTCCGTGTGGGACACCATAAACTCAAATGGCTACACCTTC	CASSSVWDTINSNGYTF
few	TRBJ2-2	TRBV7-3	TRBD2	TGTGCCAGCAGCTTGGGACAGGGACTAGCGGGAAGCACCGGGGAGCTGTTTTTT	CASSLGQGLAGSTGELFF
medium-sized	TRBJ1-6	TRBV9	.	TGTGCCAGCAGCGTAGTGGTAGATTCACCCCTCCACTTT	CASSVVVDSPLHF
.	TRBJ2-1	TRBV6-1	.	TGTGCCAGCAGTGATGGACGGGGTTCGAAGCAGTTCTTC	CASSDGRGSKQFF
.	TRBJ1-1	TRBV5-1	TRBD1	TGCGCCAGCAGCTTACAAGGACAGGGGGGTGAAGCTTTCTTT	CASSLQGQGGEAFF
.	TRBJ1-5	TRBV7-2	.	TGTGCCAGCAGCTTCTACCCCCGGGAGGGGCAGCCCCAGCATTTT	CASSFYPREGQPQHF
few	TRBJ2-1	TRBV11-3	.	TGTGCCAGCAGCTTATTAGGACAGAACTACAATGAGCAGTTCTTC	CASSLLGQNYNEQFF
.	TRBJ1-3	TRBV15	TRBD1	TGTGCCACCAGCGGGGGGACAGGGTTTGGAAACACCATATATTTT	CATSGGTGFGNTIYF
.	TRBJ2-2	TRBV6-2/TRBV6-3	.	TGTGCCAGCAGTTACTTCTACGGGGAGCTGTTTTTT	CASSYFYGELFF
.	TRBJ2-5	TRBV25-1	.	TGTGCCAGCAGTGAGGAGCACCAGACCCAGTACTTC	CASSEEHQTQYF
.	TRBJ1-5	TRBV6-5	.	TGTGCCAGCAGTTCGGGTTATAGCAATCAGCCCCAGCATTTT	CASSSGYSNQPQHF
.	TRBJ1-3	TRBV12-3/TRBV12-4	.	TGTGCCAGCAGTTTAGCCGGTGGAAACACCATATATTTT	CASSLAGGNTIYF
.	TRBJ2-1	TRBV14	TRBD1	TGTGCCAGCAGCCAAGATCGGGACAGATCCTACAATGAGCAGTTCTTC	CASSQDRDRSYNEQFF
.	TRBJ1-4	TRBV7-2	TRBD1	TGTGCCAGCAGCCCCCGGACAGGTCACGAAAAACTGTTTTTT	CASSPRTGHEKLFF
.	TRBJ1-2	TRBV7-9	.	TGTGCCAGCAGCTCACAGGGCCCTTATGGCTACACCTTC	CASSSQGPYGYTF
.	TRBJ1-5	TRBV6-2/TRBV6-3	TRBD1	TGTGCCAGCAGTTCCGGACAGGGGGCAAATCAGCCCCAGCATTTT	CASSSGQGANQPQHF
.	TRBJ2-3	TRBV7-9	.	TGTGCCAGCAGCAGTCAGACCCTAGGCACAGATACGCAGTATTTT	CASSSQTLGTDTQYF
.	TRBJ2-1	TRBV28	TRBD2	TGTGCCACCCAGACTAGCGTAGGGAAGTTCTTC	CATQTSVGKFF
.	TRBJ1-4	TRBV5-1	.	TGCGCCAGCAGCTTGGCCCCGGGGGGGGAAAAACTGTTTTTT	CASSLAPGGEKLFF
.	TRBJ1-1	TRBV6-5	TRBD1	TGTGCCAGCAGTTACCCCGGACAGGGGGTTACTGAAGCTTTCTTT	CASSYPGQGVTEAFF
.	TRBJ2-3	TRBV4-3	.	TGCGCCAGCAGCCAAGTAGCCCTTAGCACAGATACGCAGTATTTT	CASSQVALSTDTQYF
.	TRBJ2-2	TRBV5-1	TRBD1	TGCGCCAGCAGCTCACAGGGGGCGACCGGGGAGCTGTTTTTT	CASSSQGATGELFF
.	TRBJ1-5	TRBV10-3	TRBD1	TGTGCCATCAGTTACAACGGACAGGCTAATCAGCCCCAGCATTTT	CAISYNGQANQPQHF
.	TRBJ2-2	TRBV4-2	.	TGTGCCAGCAGCCAGAGAGACAGCGTCGGCGGGGAGCTGTTTTTT	CASSQRDSVGGELFF
.	TRBJ2-3	TRBV5-1	.	TGCGCCAGCAGCTATTCAACGGGGGTTCAAGATACGCAGTATTTT	CASSYSTGVQDTQYF
.	TRBJ1-1	TRBV15	.	TGTGCCACCAGCAGAGACCTCGAACAGGACCTCGTGAACACTGAAGCTTTCTTT	CATSRDLEQDLVNTEAFF
.	TRBJ1-5	TRBV15	.	TGTGCCACCAGCGCAACCGGAGGAGGAGGTCAGCCCCAGCATTTT	CATSATGGGGQPQHF
.	TRBJ1-1	TRBV6-5	.	TGTGCCAGCAGGACCCAGGGGCGCACTGAAGCTTTCTTT	CASRTQGRTEAFF
.	TRBJ2-6	TRBV19	.	TGTGCCAGTAGTATCCTATATACAGTTCTTAGCTCTGGGGCCAACGTCCTGACTTTC	CASSILYTVLSSGANVLTF
.	TRBJ2-5	TRBV5-5	.	TGTGCCAGCAGCTTGCTGTACCAAGAGACCCAGTACTTC	CASSLLYQETQYF